These 2 T cell receptor beta chains share one sample of origin, sequenced in a study of CXCR3-negative and CXCR3-positive naive CD8 T cells. Antigens of these TCRs are unknown. Study-wide findings and caveats: Greater hydrophobicity was found in TRB CDR3s of CXCR3-positive naive cells than of CXCR3-negative naive cells.

Libraries of TRB cDNA were made by 5' RACE and carried UMIs. TCRdb re-called the 5' RACE reads and shows each CDR3 protein once, DNA omitted. This listing includes around 110,000 distinct CDR3 sequences. The sequenced sample was naive CXCR3+ CD8+ T cells from blood. Indicated subset: CD45RO-CCR7+CD27+CD95- naive CD8+ T cells expressing CXCR3 (TNR3+). These receptor sequences come from a human donor in good health. Some clones in this sample may be carry-over from other donors' samples.

V usage is TRBV5-1 and J usage is TRBJ2-3; the D call from TCRdb, TRBD1, cannot be confirmed without DNA. Germline V gene sequence: CDR1 SGHRS, CDR2 YFSETQ. The CDR3 contains 15 residues. CDR3 loop: CASSFRTGEGDTQYF.

CDR3 sequence reads: CASSYEGPAYSNQPQHF. This chain connects TRBV6-6 to TRBJ1-5. CDR1 and CDR2 from the germline V gene are MNHNY and SVGAGI (reference sequence). The CDR3 is 17 residues long.